The rows below give T cell receptor beta chains drawn from one sample of a study of early T cells in non-severe SARS-CoV-2 infection. TCRdb re-called the 5' RACE reads with MiXCR, one entry per CDR3 protein. The table shows 75,000 to 100,000 distinct CDR3 sequences, with approximately 16% occurring only once. The sequencing sample was made of whole blood. Receptor source: an adult who was a healthcare worker with PCR-confirmed SARS-CoV-2 infection or an uninfected control (not recorded which). The CDR3 runs from the conserved cysteine through the conserved F or W. The D gene is left open where the match is weak. Clone size is shown for a subset of rows, as once, few, many or a class of expanded clone.

j_call | v_call | d_call | clone_size | cdr3_nt | cdr3_aa
TRBJ2-3 | TRBV27 | . | . | TGTGCCAGCAGTCCCCTCCCGACTAGAAGCACAGATACGCAGTATTTT | CASSPLPTRSTDTQYF
TRBJ2-2 | TRBV11-2 | TRBD1 | few | TGTGCCAGCAGGGATTTACAGGGGGAGTACACCGGGGAGCTGTTTTTT | CASRDLQGEYTGELFF
TRBJ1-5 | TRBV6-2/TRBV6-3 | . | . | TGTGCCAGCAGTTACTGGGGGGGAGTTCAGCCCCAGCATTTT | CASSYWGGVQPQHF
TRBJ2-1 | TRBV28 | . | many | TGTGCCAGCAGTCCCCGAAGTAGCGGAGGCAATGAGCAGTTCTTC | CASSPRSSGGNEQFF
TRBJ1-1 | TRBV27 | . | many | TGTGCCAGCAGTTTATCCACAGGCGCAAACACTGAAGCTTTCTTT | CASSLSTGANTEAFF
TRBJ2-7 | TRBV30 | TRBD2 | . | TGTGCCTGGAGTATTTACGGGACTAGCCGTTCTTTGGAGCAGTACTTC | CAWSIYGTSRSLEQYF
TRBJ2-1 | TRBV7-2 | TRBD2 | . | TGTGCCAGCAGCCCTTGGGCGGGGGGTGATAGTGAGCAGTTCTTC | CASSPWAGGDSEQFF
TRBJ1-5 | TRBV24-1 | . | few | TGTGCCACCAGTGATTCACGTCGCGAGCAGCATTTT | CATSDSRREQHF
TRBJ1-4 | TRBV7-9 | . | few | TGTGCCAGCAGCTTAAGAACCCAGGCAACTAATGAAAAACTGTTTTTT | CASSLRTQATNEKLFF
TRBJ2-7 | TRBV19 | TRBD1 | . | TGTGCCAGTAGTGATCCGGGACAGGGCACACACGAGCAGTACTTC | CASSDPGQGTHEQYF
TRBJ1-4 | TRBV20-1 | . | once | TGCAGTGCTAGAGACTTTAATGAAAAACTGTTTTTT | CSARDFNEKLFF
TRBJ2-1 | TRBV6-1 | . | . | TGTGCCAGCAGTGAAGCCGGCAGGGCTTTCTACAATGAGCAGTTCTTC | CASSEAGRAFYNEQFF
TRBJ2-1 | TRBV5-6 | . | few | TGTGCCAGCAGCTTAGGAATCTCTTGGCAGTTCTTC | CASSLGISWQFF
TRBJ2-3 | TRBV18 | . | . | TGTGCCAGCTCACCAGAGGACACAGATACGCAGTATTTT | CASSPEDTDTQYF
TRBJ2-3 | TRBV7-2 | TRBD2 | few | TGTGCCAGCAACAATGCGGGGGGGAGCACAGATACGCAGTATTTT | CASNNAGGSTDTQYF
TRBJ2-7 | TRBV7-2 | . | . | TGTGCCAGCAGCTTATTCCGGGGGCTAGTCAAGAACGAGCAGTACTTC | CASSLFRGLVKNEQYF
TRBJ2-7 | TRBV28 | . | many | TGTGCCAGCAGTTTGGGGAGCTCCTACGAGCAGTACTTC | CASSLGSSYEQYF
TRBJ1-2 | TRBV13 | TRBD1 | few | TGTGCCAGCAGTCCACCCGGGACAGGGTACGGCTACACCTTC | CASSPPGTGYGYTF
TRBJ1-3 | TRBV5-4 | . | . | TGTGCCAGCAGCTTACGCGGCGTCGGCGTAAACACCATATATTTT | CASSLRGVGVNTIYF
TRBJ2-7 | TRBV5-1 | . | . | TGCGCCAGCAGCTTGGATTCCGAGCAGTACTTC | CASSLDSEQYF
TRBJ2-7 | TRBV10-3 | TRBD1 | . | TGTGCCACAAAACCCGGACAGGGGTACGAGCAGTACTTC | CATKPGQGYEQYF
TRBJ1-1 | TRBV29-1 | . | few | TGCAGCGTGGAGACAGTGATGAACACTGAAGCTTTCTTT | CSVETVMNTEAFF
TRBJ2-1 | TRBV27 | . | few | TGTGCCAGCAGTGGTGGGGCAGGACCCTACAATGAGCAGTTCTTC | CASSGGAGPYNEQFF
TRBJ2-1 | TRBV29-1 | . | once | TGCAGCGAGTGGACGGACTACAATGAGCAGTTCTTC | CSEWTDYNEQFF
TRBJ2-7 | TRBV13 | TRBD1 | many | TGTGCCAGCAGCTTATGGGGGACAGCACCCTACGAGCAGTACTTC | CASSLWGTAPYEQYF
TRBJ1-5 | TRBV6-6 | . | few | TGTGCCAGCAGATGGGAGTATAGCAATCAGCCCCAGCATTTT | CASRWEYSNQPQHF
TRBJ2-1 | TRBV7-9 | . | . | TGTGCCAGCAGCTCGGCGGTGGTAGGGCTTAGCTCCTACAATGAGCAGTTCTTC | CASSSAVVGLSSYNEQFF
TRBJ2-7 | TRBV28 | TRBD2 | . | TGTGCCAGCGGGCTAGCGGGAGATTGGTTC | CASGLAGDWF
TRBJ1-4 | TRBV29-1 | TRBD1 | . | TGCAGCGCTTTACAGGGGGACGATGAAAAACTGTTTTTT | CSALQGDDEKLFF
TRBJ1-3 | TRBV7-2 | . | . | TGTGCCAGCAGCTTTTCAGGGGCGGCCGGAAACACCATATATTTT | CASSFSGAAGNTIYF
TRBJ1-2 | TRBV2 | . | . | TGTGCCAGCAGTGAAACGTTGAACTATGGCTACACCTTC | CASSETLNYGYTF
TRBJ2-7 | TRBV29-1 | . | . | TGCAGCGTTGGGGTGTCCTCTACCTACGAGCAGTACTTC | CSVGVSSTYEQYF
TRBJ1-1 | TRBV28 | . | few | TGTGCCAGCAGTTTAGTACAGAACACTGAAGCTTTCTTT | CASSLVQNTEAFF
TRBJ2-1 | TRBV27 | . | few | TGTGCCAGCAGTACGGAACAGGGACCCTACAATGAGCAGTTCTTC | CASSTEQGPYNEQFF
TRBJ2-7 | TRBV5-4 | . | many | TGTGCCAGCAGCGGGGAGGGGGCCCGCTCCTACGAGCAGTACTTC | CASSGEGARSYEQYF
TRBJ1-1 | TRBV10-3 | . | many | TGTGCCACCCGGGGGGGGTTCACGAACACTGAAGCTTTCTTT | CATRGGFTNTEAFF
TRBJ2-1 | TRBV20-1 | TRBD2 | few | TGCAGTGCCCCCAAGCGGGAGAAGCTGTACAATGAGCAGTTCTTC | CSAPKREKLYNEQFF
TRBJ2-7 | TRBV19 | . | . | TGTGCCAGTTCTCACAGGAGGGACACTCACGAGCAGTACTTC | CASSHRRDTHEQYF
TRBJ1-4 | TRBV7-2 | TRBD1 | . | TGTGCCAGCAGCTCCGGGACAGGGCCGAGAAAACTGTTTTTT | CASSSGTGPRKLFF
TRBJ1-1 | TRBV28 | TRBD1 | . | TGTGCCAGCAGCCGACAGGGGTCACGCAGGCCTTTCTTT | CASSRQGSRRPFF
TRBJ2-4 | TRBV7-9 | . | many | TGTGCCAGCAGCTTCCCGGCCGACTACATTCAGTACTTC | CASSFPADYIQYF
TRBJ2-1 | TRBV12-3/TRBV12-4 | TRBD2 | medium-sized | TGTGCCAGCAGGCCGCTAGCGGGGGGCTACAATGAGCAGTTCTTC | CASRPLAGGYNEQFF
TRBJ2-7 | TRBV29-1 | . | . | TGCAGCGTAGGGAGCCCCTACGAGCAGTACTTC | CSVGSPYEQYF
TRBJ2-1 | TRBV2 | . | . | TGTGCCAGCGGGACATTATACAATGAGCAGTTCTTC | CASGTLYNEQFF
TRBJ1-4 | TRBV5-4 | TRBD1 | few | TGTGCCAGCAGCCCTAGACAGGGCGCAACTAATGAAAAACTGTTTTTT | CASSPRQGATNEKLFF
TRBJ1-6 | TRBV6-2/TRBV6-3 | . | . | TGTGCCAGCAGTACGGACACAGGTTATTCACCCCTCCACTTT | CASSTDTGYSPLHF